The 7 T cell receptor beta chains below were found in one sample sequenced in a study of T-cell memory formation after mild COVID-19. Each CDR3 protein is one row after TCRdb ran MiXCR on the 5' RACE reads. The table includes around 250,000 distinct CDR3 sequences, 15% to 20% detected once. The sequenced sample was PBMCs or a T cell subset sorted from them (not recorded which). Receptors were obtained from a man between 18 and 29 years old who had mild COVID-19 (a few samples of this study predate the infection). Cell type and time point are not known.

The rearrangement links TRBV6-2 or TRBV6-3 to TRBJ1-5; D is uncertain. The CDR3 has 13 amino acids. V lost 8 bases to trimming and J lost 6 bases, with 14 bases between them. Per the germline V gene, CDR1 is MNHEY and CDR2 is SVGEGT. CDR3 bases: TGTGCCAGCTTCCCCCTCCGGAGTCAGCCCCAGCATTTT. Translating it yields CASFPLRSQPQHF.

The chain has TRBV6-2 or TRBV6-3 and TRBJ2-7; no firm D call. This CDR3 contains 13 residues. Per the germline V gene, CDR1 is MNHEY and CDR2 is SVGEGT. V lost 5 bases to trimming and J lost 1 base, with 9 bases between them. The CDR3 protein is CASSAQVSYEQYF. The CDR3 coding sequence is TGTGCCAGCAGTGCTCAGGTATCCTACGAGCAGTACTTC.

This clonotype was seen only a few times. The chain joins TRBV7-9 to TRBJ2-1; TRBD2 agrees at 10 bases. J was trimmed by 0 bases and V by 2 bases; bases with no gene match: 10. The CDR3 is made up of 19 amino acids. Germline V gene lookup returns CDR1 SEHNR and CDR2 FQNEAQ (reference sequence). In DNA form, the CDR3 reads TGTGCCAGCAGCTTAAAGATTCTAGCGGGGGAGAGCTCCTACAATGAGCAGTTCTTC. This gives the protein CASSLKILAGESSYNEQFF.

The CDR3 coding sequence is TGTGCCAGCAGTTTACGGTGGGACAGGGGGTTAGCTGAAGCTTTCTTT. The encoded protein is CASSLRWDRGLAEAFF. The chain employs TRBV6-5 and TRBJ1-1, with 11 nucleotides matching TRBD1. CDR1 MNHEY and CDR2 SVGAGI come from the germline V gene. CDR3 length: 16 amino acids. Germline trimming cut 4 bases from V and 6 bases from J; bases unmatched to any gene: 10.

The chain uses TRBV19 and TRBJ1-5; D unresolved. Germline V CDR1 and CDR2: LNHDA, SQIVND (reference sequence). The CDR3 spans 14 residues. Trimming removed 0 bases at V and 7 bases at J, with 10 bases between. The DNA of the CDR3 is TGTGCCAGTAGTATAGATCTAGGGAGACAGCCCCAGCATTTT. Protein sequence: CASSIDLGRQPQHF.

The chain recombines TRBV4-3 with TRBJ2-5; 7 bases are a match to TRBD2. J gave up 1 base and V 3 bases, and 8 bases lay outside the gene matches. The germline V gene has CDR1 LGHNA and CDR2 YSLEER. The CDR3 is 16 residues long. The CDR3 sequence is CASSHFGAGTQETQYF. DNA of the CDR3: TGCGCCAGCAGCCATTTCGGAGCGGGGACCCAAGAGACCCAGTACTTC.

The V call is TRBV4-1, the J call TRBJ2-7; unclear D gene. V was cut by 1 base and J by 3 bases, with 10 bases left in between. Germline V gene data show CDR1 as MGHRA and CDR2 as YSYEKL. CDR3 length: 14 amino acids. Here the CDR3 reads CASSQVKGFYEQYF. CDR3 in DNA: TGCGCCAGCAGCCAAGTGAAAGGGTTCTACGAGCAGTACTTC.